The rows below give T cell receptor beta chains drawn from one sample of a study of graft-versus-host responses after intestinal transplantation. Only in-frame clones appear in the TCRdb table, and some are missing; sequencing was by immunoSEQ multiplex PCR. The sample contains 6,500 to 10,000 clones, over 25% of which appear only once. The sample here was alloreactive CD4+ T cells from a mixed lymphocyte reaction culture, taken before intestinal transplant. These receptors all come from a human patient who received an intestinal transplant. The CDR3 runs from the conserved cysteine through the conserved F or W. The order of the fields is CDR3 DNA, CDR3 protein, clone size, J gene, D gene, V gene. D genes are given only for firm matches. Clone size is not always given. Where it is, it says once, few, many or a class for expanded clones.

TGTGCCAGCATTGAAATTACAGGGGCCTACGAGCAGTACTTC | CASIEITGAYEQYF | few | TRBJ2-7 | TRBD1 | TRBV6-5
TGTGCCAGTAGTCCTCTACGGAGGAACACTGAAGCTTTCTTT | CASSPLRRNTEAFF | medium-sized | TRBJ1-1 | - | TRBV19
TGTGCCAGCTCACCAAAAAGCCAGGGCACTGAAGCTTTCTTT | CASSPKSQGTEAFF | - | TRBJ1-1 | - | TRBV18
TGTGCCAGCAGTCTAGAGAGCGGAAACACCATATATTTT | CASSLESGNTIYF | few | TRBJ1-3 | - | TRBV6-5
TGTGCCAGTAGTTCACTAGCGGGGCTCCAGGAGACCCAGTACTTC | CASSSLAGLQETQYF | - | TRBJ2-5 | TRBD2 | TRBV19
TGCGCCAGCAGCACACGACAGGGTTGGAGCACTGAAGCTTTCTTT | CASSTRQGWSTEAFF | - | TRBJ1-1 | TRBD1 | TRBV5-1
TGCGCCAGCAGCTTGGACGGGAGGCCTAATGAAAAACTGTTTTTT | CASSLDGRPNEKLFF | - | TRBJ1-4 | - | TRBV5-1
TGTGCCAGCCACGTACACGAAAGCGGGAGGGATACGCAGTATTTT | CASHVHESGRDTQYF | - | TRBJ2-3 | TRBD2 | TRBV28
TGTGCCAGCAGTTTACGGGACAGGCTGGTTGAAAAACTGTTTTTT | CASSLRDRLVEKLFF | few | TRBJ1-4 | TRBD1 | TRBV28
TGTGCCAGCAGCTTGATCAGGGAAGTAGGCACTGAAGCTTTCTTT | CASSLIREVGTEAFF | - | TRBJ1-1 | - | TRBV5-6
TGTGCCAGCAGTTATGGCAGGAGCAATCAGCCCCAGCATTTT | CASSYGRSNQPQHF | - | TRBJ1-5 | - | TRBV27
TGTGCCAGCGTTGGGCCTGGGACTTTTATGGGAGAGCAGTACTTC | CASVGPGTFMGEQYF | - | TRBJ2-7 | - | TRBV28
TGTGCCAGTAGTCCTCGTGGAGGAGGCCCTCAACCAGCCAAAAACATTCAGTACTTC | CASSPRGGGPQPAKNIQYF | many | TRBJ2-4 | - | TRBV19
TGCGCCAGCAGCCAAGATTGGGCCGGCGGGGGCTACAATGAGCAGTTCTTC | CASSQDWAGGGYNEQFF | few | TRBJ2-1 | TRBD2 | TRBV4-1
TGTGCCAGCAGTCTAGTACTAGCGGGAGTGTACGAGCAGTACTTC | CASSLVLAGVYEQYF | large | TRBJ2-7 | TRBD2 | TRBV28
TGTGCCAGCAGTTACTCGTCCTTAGGGACATATGGCTACACCTTC | CASSYSSLGTYGYTF | - | TRBJ1-2 | - | TRBV6-6
TGTGCCAGCAGCCAAGAGGTTGAGAGGGTGGCTTCGGGGGGGTATGGCTACACCTTC | CASSQEVERVASGGYGYTF | few | TRBJ1-2 | - | TRBV4-2
TGCGCCAGCAGTGAGGGACAGGGCTTCACAGATACGCAGTATTTT | CASSEGQGFTDTQYF | - | TRBJ2-3 | TRBD1 | TRBV10-1
TGTGCCAGCTCACCAGGACTAGGTTCCTACAATGAGCAGTTCTTC | CASSPGLGSYNEQFF | - | TRBJ2-1 | TRBD2 | TRBV18
TGTGCCAGTAGTATAGCAAGCGGGAGTGGCACCGGGGAGCTGTTTTTT | CASSIASGSGTGELFF | few | TRBJ2-2 | TRBD2 | TRBV19
TGTGCCAGCGGGGGACAACAACGGAGCAATCAGCCCCAGCATTTT | CASGGQQRSNQPQHF | - | TRBJ1-5 | - | TRBV6-1
TGTGCCAGCAAAAGGACAGGGCGCAATTCACCCCTCCACTTT | CASKRTGRNSPLHF | - | TRBJ1-6 | TRBD1 | TRBV6-5
TGTGCCAGCAGTCGGACAGGGCCAGATACGCAGTATTTT | CASSRTGPDTQYF | medium-sized | TRBJ2-3 | TRBD1 | TRBV27
TGTGCCAGCAGTCTTCTGGGGCAGCCTCTCACTGAAGCTTTCTTT | CASSLLGQPLTEAFF | few | TRBJ1-1 | - | TRBV2
TGCGCCAGCAGCCAAGATCCGGGACAGGGGGCCCTCTCTGGAAACACCATATATTTT | CASSQDPGQGALSGNTIYF | - | TRBJ1-3 | TRBD1 | TRBV4-1
TGTGCCAGCTCACACAAACCGTCGCTTACGCAGTATTTT | CASSHKPSLTQYF | - | TRBJ2-3 | - | TRBV18